A selection of T cell receptor beta chains follows, all from one sample in a study of T cells in Graves' hyperthyroidism and ophthalmopathy. TCRdb used MiXCR to reprocess the multiplex PCR reads, holding one entry per CDR3 protein. This table holds under 600,000 distinct CDR3 sequences, more than 15% found once. The sample taken for sequencing was blood. The source of these receptors is a woman aged 40-49 years with Graves' ophthalmopathy. CDR3s leave out the opening cysteine and the closing phenylalanine or tryptophan. D genes are given only for firm matches. Expanded clones are given a class, and other clones once, few, many or no size at all.

.,TRBD1,TRBJ2-5,TRBV6-1,ASSENSIMGQGVKQAQY
many,.,TRBJ2-7,TRBV11-2,ASSTPRDSTYEQY
many,.,TRBJ2-2,TRBV12-3/TRBV12-4,ASGRVTNTGELF
many,TRBD2,TRBJ2-3,TRBV7-8,ASSFGASGGLTDTQY
few,.,TRBJ1-3,TRBV7-3,ASSPQDRPFSGNTIY
many,TRBD2,TRBJ2-1,TRBV5-1,ASSGTGTSYNEQF
once,TRBD2,TRBJ2-3,TRBV20-1,SARPDGLAGRVTDTQY
many,.,TRBJ2-7,TRBV5-5,ASSLGQDRWEQY
many,TRBD2,TRBJ2-1,TRBV2,ASKEAGGRNEQF
many,TRBD2,TRBJ2-5,TRBV3-1,ASSQGTSGNIKTQY
many,TRBD2,TRBJ2-1,TRBV2,ASSEALGLAARPPNNEQF
many,.,TRBJ2-5,TRBV28,ASSLYRGQASPETQY
.,.,TRBJ2-6,TRBV6-1,ASSPVRSGANVLT
many,.,TRBJ2-1,TRBV10-3,AISEPRSYNEQF
few,.,TRBJ2-3,TRBV29-1,SALSLAPRTDTQY
many,.,TRBJ1-2,TRBV27,ASSLSSGYGYT
many,.,TRBJ1-1,TRBV30,AWSVWGNTEAF
.,.,TRBJ2-2,TRBV2,ASQRGGELF
.,.,TRBJ2-1,TRBV30,AWSAEDEQF
.,TRBD2,TRBJ2-2,TRBV5-1,ASSPPGLAGIGELF
many,TRBD1,TRBJ1-1,TRBV5-1,ASSMNRGNTEAF
.,.,TRBJ1-2,TRBV27,ASSPLGSYGYT
many,.,TRBJ2-7,TRBV30,AWSVKGPLSYEQY
few,.,TRBJ2-3,TRBV24-1,ATSDNDGVWGTDTQY
.,TRBD2,TRBJ2-7,TRBV28,ASSLPLSPSGRAYEQY
.,TRBD2,TRBJ2-4,TRBV7-9,ASSLSGLAAKNIQY